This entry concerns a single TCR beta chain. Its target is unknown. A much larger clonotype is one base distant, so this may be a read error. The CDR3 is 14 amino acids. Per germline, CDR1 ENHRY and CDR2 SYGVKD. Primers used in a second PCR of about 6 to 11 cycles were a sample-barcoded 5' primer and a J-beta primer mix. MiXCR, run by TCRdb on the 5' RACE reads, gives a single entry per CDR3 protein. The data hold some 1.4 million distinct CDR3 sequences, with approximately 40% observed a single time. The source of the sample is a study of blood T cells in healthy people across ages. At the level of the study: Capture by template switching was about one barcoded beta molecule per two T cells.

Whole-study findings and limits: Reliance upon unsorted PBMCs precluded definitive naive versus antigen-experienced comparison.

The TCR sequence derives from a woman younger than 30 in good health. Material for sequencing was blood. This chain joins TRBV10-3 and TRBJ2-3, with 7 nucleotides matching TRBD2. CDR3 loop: CAISDPGRSETQYF. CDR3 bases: TGTGCCATCAGCGACCCCGGGAGGTCAGAGACGCAGTATTTT.